This passage covers 14 T cell receptor beta chains from one sample sequenced in a study of T cells in Graves' hyperthyroidism and ophthalmopathy (dated by TCRdb to between 2019 and 2020). The library was built by means of multiplex PCR. TCRdb records Illumina HiSeq 2000 as the sequencer. Amplification of TCR beta CDR3 regions was carried out from RNA transcripts. A first-round RT-PCR of the TCR CDR3 used the HTBI primer set with the Qiagen OneStep RT-PCR kit. TCRdb ran its own pipeline on the public reads, namely fastp trimming at Q25 and MiXCR clone calling, and kept in-frame beta chains. Rows with a matching CDR3 protein are joined into one entry that keeps the most common DNA and genes. Present in this sample are approximately 100,000 distinct CDR3 sequences, 45% to 50% of which were seen just once. The top ten clonotypes cover 20% to 30% of the sample. Sequenced input: blood. The receptors come from a man aged 35 to 55 with Graves' hyperthyroidism.

Many counts were recorded for this clonotype. The chain uses TRBV6-1 and TRBJ2-5, with D uncertain. Germline V gives CDR1 MNHNS, CDR2 SASEGT. Trimming removed 9 bases at V and 4 bases at J, with 3 bases between. The CDR3 runs 9 residues. DNA for the CDR3: TGTGCCAGTACAGAGACCCAGTACTTC. Amino acids: CASTETQYF.

The sample holds many counts of this clonotype. The V call is TRBV19, the J call TRBJ1-2; tentatively, D is TRBD1 (5 bases). The CDR3 length is 14 residues. V lost 7 bases to trimming and J lost 8 bases, with 20 bases between them. Germline CDR1 reads LNHDA; CDR2 reads SQIVND (reference sequence). CDR3 DNA sequence: TGTGCCAGTAACGCACAGGCGGCGGAGTTCGGCTACACCTTC. This encodes CASNAQAAEFGYTF.

The V call is TRBV6-5, the J call TRBJ2-3; a weak D match, TRBD2 (7 bases). Trimming removed 2 bases from V and 11 bases from J, with 20 bases in between. Germline CDR1 reads MNHEY; CDR2 reads SVGAGI. This CDR3 has 15 residues. CDR3 in DNA: TGTGCCAGCAGTTACAAGGGGGGGTCCTACAATGAGCAGTATTTT. As protein: CASSYKGGSYNEQYF.

Ten or more counts support this clonotype. The chain is built from TRBV29-1 and TRBJ1-2; possible D gene TRBD1, 5 bases. The ends were cut back, 0 bases at V and 2 bases at J, with 13 bases in the middle. Germline V lookup: CDR1 SQVTM, CDR2 ANQGSEA. There are 15 residues in the CDR3. CDR3 residues: CSVEDPQGLNYGYTF. The DNA for the CDR3 is TGCAGCGTTGAAGATCCCCAGGGCCTGAACTATGGCTACACCTTC.

In its sample, this clonotype was seen many times. V and J are TRBV12-3 or TRBV12-4 and TRBJ1-1; unclear D gene. The CDR3 runs 16 residues. The V gene lost 3 bases and the J gene lost 0 bases, with 14 bases spanning the gap. The CDR3 DNA reads as TGTGCCAGCAGTTTCTATCGAGTGGACCTGAACACTGAAGCTTTCTTT. Protein product: CASSFYRVDLNTEAFF.

This clonotype has only a few counts. This may be a read error, as it is one base from a much larger clone. The chain uses TRBV12-3 or TRBV12-4 and TRBJ2-7; D is perhaps TRBD1 (5 bases). V was cut by 6 bases and J by 7 bases, with 22 bases left in between. The CDR3 is 15 amino acids. CDR3 region: CASSPQGAKSREQYF. The CDR3 DNA reads TGTGCCAGCAGCCCCCAAGGGGCTAAATCTAGGGAGCAGTACTTC.

The rearrangement uses TRBV15 and TRBJ2-1, with 14 bases aligning to TRBD2. The CDR3 is made up of 16 amino acids. Germline loops: CDR1 LNHNV, CDR2 YYDKDF (reference sequence). The junction had 3 bases not matched to a gene; V was cut back by 3 bases and J by 5 bases. CDR3 amino acids: CATSSWTSGGHNEQFF. The DNA for the CDR3 is TGTGCCACCAGCAGCTGGACTAGCGGGGGGCACAATGAGCAGTTCTTC.

V usage is TRBV29-1 and J usage is TRBJ1-5; the match to TRBD1 covers 10 bases. V trimming: 5 bases; J trimming: 0 bases; junction bases outside the gene matches: 10. CDR1 and CDR2 (germline): SQVTM, ANQGSEA. The CDR3 runs 17 residues. In DNA form, the CDR3 reads TGCAGCGTTCGGACAGGGGGGCCTACGTATAGCAATCAGCCCCAGCATTTT. Encoded protein: CSVRTGGPTYSNQPQHF. Filled out from reference TRBV29-1 and TRBJ1-5, the complete variable domain reads SAVISQKPSRDICQRGTSLTIQCQVDSQVTMMFWYRQQPGQSLTLIATANQGSEATYESGFVIDKFPISRPNLTFSTLTVSNMSPEDSSIYLCSVRTGGPTYSNQPQHFGDGTRLSIL.

This clonotype was recorded many times. CDR3 coding DNA: TGCAGTGCTAGACGGGCTAGCTCCTACAATGAGCAGTTCTTC. This gives the protein CSARRASSYNEQFF. V gene TRBV20-1 combines with J gene TRBJ2-1; D is unclear. Germline V CDR1 and CDR2: DFQATT, SNEGSKA (reference sequence). CDR3 length equals 14 residues. V shed 2 bases and J shed 0 bases, with 8 bases lying between them.

This clonotype has only a few counts. A much larger clone lies a single base off, so this may be a read error. The V call is TRBV5-1, the J call TRBJ2-4, with D maybe TRBD1 (6 bases). The germline V gene encodes CDR1 SGHRS and CDR2 YFSETQ. V gave up 0 bases and J gave up 12 bases, with 13 bases separating them. This CDR3 is 13 amino acids long. CDR3: CASSLDVGDTQYF. The CDR3 DNA reads as TGCGCCAGCAGCTTGGACGTAGGGGACACTCAGTACTTC.

The chain recombines TRBV20-1 with TRBJ1-1, with 10 bases fitting TRBD1. The ends lost 3 bases at V and 8 bases at J; junction bases unmatched: 9. The CDR3 is made up of 14 amino acids. From germline, CDR1 is DFQATT and CDR2 SNEGSKA (reference sequence). The CDR3 sequence: CSARGTGAGYEAFF. CDR3 DNA sequence: TGCAGTGCTAGGGGGACAGGGGCGGGATACGAAGCTTTCTTT.

This clonotype was observed a single time. V is TRBV20-1 and J is TRBJ2-3; 12 bases are a match to TRBD2. The J segment lost 2 bases and the V segment lost 5 bases, leaving 8 bases of the junction unmatched. CDR1 and CDR2 from the germline V gene are DFQATT and SNEGSKA (reference sequence). The CDR3 is 16 residues long. The CDR3 bases are TGCAGTGCTTACGCCGGGACTAGCGGGTACACAGATACGCAGTATTTT. Protein sequence: CSAYAGTSGYTDTQYF.

This clonotype appeared many times. One end of the junction varies from germline; a read error may be responsible. The chain couples TRBV7-7 to TRBJ2-5; D uncertain. Germline CDR1 reads SSHAT; CDR2 reads FNYEAQ (reference sequence). The length of the CDR3 is 15 residues. CDR3 DNA sequence: TGTGCTAGCAGCTTAGATGTGCGTGGCCAAGAGACCCAGTACTTC. Protein sequence: CASSLDVRGQETQYF.

V and J are TRBV7-9 and TRBJ1-2; possible D gene TRBD1, 5 bases. Deletions cut 5 bases from V and 5 bases from J, with 15 bases between. Germline V gene data show CDR1 as SEHNR and CDR2 as FQNEAQ (reference sequence). The CDR3 sequence is 14 residues long. This CDR3 is CASSKGRMGYGYTF. The CDR3 DNA follows: TGTGCCAGCAGCAAGGGGAGAATGGGTTATGGCTACACCTTC.